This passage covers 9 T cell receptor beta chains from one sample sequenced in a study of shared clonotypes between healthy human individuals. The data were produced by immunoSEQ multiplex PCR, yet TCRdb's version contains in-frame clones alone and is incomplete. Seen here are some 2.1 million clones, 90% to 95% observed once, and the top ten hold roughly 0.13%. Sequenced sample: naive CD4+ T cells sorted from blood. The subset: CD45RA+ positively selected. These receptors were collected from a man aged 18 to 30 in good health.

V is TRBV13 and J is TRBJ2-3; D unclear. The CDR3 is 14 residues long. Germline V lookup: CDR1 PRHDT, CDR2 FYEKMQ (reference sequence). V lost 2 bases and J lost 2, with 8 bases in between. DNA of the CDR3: TGTGCCAGCAGCTTAAGGCTATACACAGATACGCAGTATTTT. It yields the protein CASSLRLYTDTQYF.

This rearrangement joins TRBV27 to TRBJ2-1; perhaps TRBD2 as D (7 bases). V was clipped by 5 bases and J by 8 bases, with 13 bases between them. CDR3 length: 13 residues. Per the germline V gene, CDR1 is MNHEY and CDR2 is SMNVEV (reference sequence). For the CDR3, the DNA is TGTGCCAGCAGTAAGTCGGGGGGCGATGAGCAGTTCTTC. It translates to CASSKSGGDEQFF.

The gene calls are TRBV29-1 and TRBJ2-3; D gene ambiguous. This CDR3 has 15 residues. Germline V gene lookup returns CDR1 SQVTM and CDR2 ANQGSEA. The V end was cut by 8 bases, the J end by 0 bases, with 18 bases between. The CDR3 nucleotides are TGCAGCTATCACCCCCGTTTCCCTAGCACAGATACGCAGTATTTT. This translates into CSYHPRFPSTDTQYF.

CDR3 in amino acids: CASKPGTGGGTGELFF. In DNA, the CDR3 is TGTGCCAGCAAACCCGGGACAGGGGGGGGCACCGGGGAGCTGTTTTTT. V is TRBV2 and J is TRBJ2-2; 11 nucleotides agree with TRBD1. From germline, CDR1 is SNHLY and CDR2 FYNNEI. V lost 7 bases to trimming and J lost 4 bases; unmatched junction nucleotides: 8. The CDR3 covers 16 residues. Full variable domain (outside the CDR3, taken from reference TRBV2 and TRBJ2-2): EPEVTQTPSHQVTQMGQEVILRCVPISNHLYFYWYRQILGQKVEFLVSFYNNEISEKSEIFDDQFSVERPDGSNFTLKIRSTKLEDSAMYFCASKPGTGGGTGELFFGEGSRLTVL.

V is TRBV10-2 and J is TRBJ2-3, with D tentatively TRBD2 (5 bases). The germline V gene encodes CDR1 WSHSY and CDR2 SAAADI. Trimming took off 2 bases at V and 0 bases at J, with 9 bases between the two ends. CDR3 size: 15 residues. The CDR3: CASSEMGRSTDTQYF. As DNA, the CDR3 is TGCGCCAGCAGTGAGATGGGGAGAAGCACAGATACGCAGTATTTT.

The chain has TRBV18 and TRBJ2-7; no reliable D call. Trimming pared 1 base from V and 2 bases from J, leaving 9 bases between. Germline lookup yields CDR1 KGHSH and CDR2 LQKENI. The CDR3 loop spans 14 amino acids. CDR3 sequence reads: CASSPLESTYEQYF. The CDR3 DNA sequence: TGTGCCAGCTCACCACTTGAATCTACCTACGAGCAGTACTTC.

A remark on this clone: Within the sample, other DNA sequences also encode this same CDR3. CDR3 in DNA: TGTGCCAGCAGTTTACGACAGGGGGCCTACGAGCAGTACTTC. Translating gives CASSLRQGAYEQYF. The chain employs TRBV27 and TRBJ2-7, with 9 nucleotides matching TRBD1. Germline V CDR1 and CDR2: MNHEY, SMNVEV (reference sequence). V was clipped by 2 bases and J by 2 bases; unmatched bases: 1. The CDR3 sequence is 14 residues long.

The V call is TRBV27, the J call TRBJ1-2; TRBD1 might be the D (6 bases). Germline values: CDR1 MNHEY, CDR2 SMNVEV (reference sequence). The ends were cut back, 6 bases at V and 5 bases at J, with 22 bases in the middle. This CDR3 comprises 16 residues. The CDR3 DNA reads TGTGCCAGCAGCCGAGCCCCCAGGGGCGCTGGGTATGGCTACACCTTC. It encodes CASSRAPRGAGYGYTF.

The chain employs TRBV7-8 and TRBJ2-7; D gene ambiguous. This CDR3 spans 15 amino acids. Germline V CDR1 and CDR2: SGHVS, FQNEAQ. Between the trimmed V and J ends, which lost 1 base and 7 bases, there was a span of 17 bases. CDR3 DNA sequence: TGTGCCAGCAGCTTAGATCTTGGGGTCCCAAGGGAGCAGTACTTC. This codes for CASSLDLGVPREQYF.